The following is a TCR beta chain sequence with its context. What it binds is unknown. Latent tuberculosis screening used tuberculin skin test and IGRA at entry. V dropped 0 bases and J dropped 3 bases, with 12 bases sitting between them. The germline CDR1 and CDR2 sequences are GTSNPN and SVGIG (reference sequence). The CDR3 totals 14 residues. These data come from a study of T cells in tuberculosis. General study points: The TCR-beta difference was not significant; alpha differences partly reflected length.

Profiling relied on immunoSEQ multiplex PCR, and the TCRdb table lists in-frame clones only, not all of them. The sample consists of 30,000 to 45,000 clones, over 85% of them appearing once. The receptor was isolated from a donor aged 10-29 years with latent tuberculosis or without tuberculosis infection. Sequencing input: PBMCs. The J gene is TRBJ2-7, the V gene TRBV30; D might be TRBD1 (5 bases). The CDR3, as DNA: TGTGCCTGGAGTGTGGGCAGGGATATCTACGAGCAGTACTTC. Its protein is CAWSVGRDIYEQYF.